Listed below are T cell receptor beta chains from one sample, sequenced in a study of OX40 agonist ivuxolimab in advanced cancers. TCRdb's copy holds only in-frame clones and misses some; the assay was immunoSEQ multiplex PCR. Among some 82,000 clones, around 88% were seen once, and the ten largest hold roughly 0.71%. The starting material was CD4+ or CD8+ T cells sorted from blood, obtained in a trial of the OX40 agonist ivuxolimab. These receptors were obtained from an adult with an advanced solid tumor such as melanoma, head and neck, liver or kidney cancer. Both conserved end residues are part of each CDR3. A D gene is named only where the DNA matches it firmly. Clone size appears in some rows only: once, few, many, or a class for an expanded clone.

V gene	clone size	J gene	D gene	CDR3 protein	CDR3 DNA
TRBV21-1	NA	TRBJ2-3	NA	CASSKWVRSGGDTQYF	TGTGCCAGCAGCAAATGGGTCAGATCCGGGGGGGATACGCAGTATTTT
TRBV2	few	TRBJ1-2	NA	CASSEDRDGYTF	TGTGCCAGCAGTGAAGACAGGGACGGCTACACCTTC
TRBV19	NA	TRBJ2-7	NA	CASSIRAGESWEQYF	TGTGCCAGTAGTATAAGGGCAGGGGAGAGTTGGGAGCAGTACTTC
TRBV7-9	NA	TRBJ1-4	NA	CASSSRAATNEKLFF	TGTGCCAGCAGCTCCCGTGCGGCAACTAATGAAAAACTGTTTTTT
TRBV6-1	NA	TRBJ1-2	NA	CASSEVRGTGYTF	TGTGCCAGCAGTGAGGTTCGGGGTACTGGCTACACCTTC
TRBV21-1	NA	TRBJ2-5	NA	CASSIPLFRETQYF	TGTGCCAGCAGCATTCCTCTTTTTAGAGAGACCCAGTACTTC
TRBV21-1	few	TRBJ1-1	NA	CASSRGQGERTEAFF	TGTGCCAGCAGCAGAGGACAGGGGGAGAGGACTGAAGCTTTCTTT
TRBV15	NA	TRBJ2-3	NA	CATSLFRGYFTDTQYF	TGTGCCACCAGCCTTTTCAGGGGCTATTTCACAGATACGCAGTATTTT
TRBV5-1	NA	TRBJ1-1	TRBD1	CASSLGKTGADTEAFF	TGCGCCAGCAGCTTGGGTAAAACAGGGGCGGACACTGAAGCTTTCTTT
TRBV7-6	NA	TRBJ1-4	NA	CASSLATGGPGGEKLFF	TGTGCCAGCAGCTTAGCTACGGGGGGCCCCGGTGGGGAAAAACTGTTTTTT
TRBV2	NA	TRBJ2-3	NA	CASSKIAPGTDTQYF	TGTGCCAGCAGCAAGATCGCTCCCGGCACAGATACGCAGTATTTT
TRBV5-4	NA	TRBJ2-1	TRBD2	CATLGGSSYNEQFF	TGTGCCACACTTGGCGGGAGTTCCTACAATGAGCAGTTCTTC